The TCR beta chain described here comes from a study of shared clonotypes between healthy human individuals. Background on the study: Each donor had three CD4 naive, three CD4 memory, two CD8 naive and one CD8 memory plate.

The V gene's germline CDR1 is SGHVS and CDR2 FQNEAQ. The CDR3 consists of 13 residues. The V and J ends lost 2 bases and 13 bases respectively, with 14 bases between them. The table came from immunoSEQ multiplex PCR; TCRdb's copy has only in-frame clones and leaves some out. The table includes roughly 2.2 million clones, under 95% detected once. The V and J genes are TRBV7-8 and TRBJ2-2; D not resolved. This TCR came from a man between 18 and 35 years old in good health. Some clones in this sample may be carry-over from other donors' samples. The sample was naive CD4+ T cells from PBMCs. This sample's subset: CD45RA+ positively selected. The CDR3 nucleotides are TGTGCCAGCAGCTTACCCCCTGGCGGTAGGCTGTTTTTT. It codes for CASSLPPGGRLFF. The variable domain in full, with the rest retrieved from reference TRBV7-8 and TRBJ2-2, is GAGVSQSPRYKVAKRGQDVALRCDPISGHVSLFWYQQALGQGPEFLTYFQNEAQLDKSGLPSDRFFAERPEGSVSTLKIQRTQQEDSAVYLCASSLPPGGRLFFGEGSRLTVL.